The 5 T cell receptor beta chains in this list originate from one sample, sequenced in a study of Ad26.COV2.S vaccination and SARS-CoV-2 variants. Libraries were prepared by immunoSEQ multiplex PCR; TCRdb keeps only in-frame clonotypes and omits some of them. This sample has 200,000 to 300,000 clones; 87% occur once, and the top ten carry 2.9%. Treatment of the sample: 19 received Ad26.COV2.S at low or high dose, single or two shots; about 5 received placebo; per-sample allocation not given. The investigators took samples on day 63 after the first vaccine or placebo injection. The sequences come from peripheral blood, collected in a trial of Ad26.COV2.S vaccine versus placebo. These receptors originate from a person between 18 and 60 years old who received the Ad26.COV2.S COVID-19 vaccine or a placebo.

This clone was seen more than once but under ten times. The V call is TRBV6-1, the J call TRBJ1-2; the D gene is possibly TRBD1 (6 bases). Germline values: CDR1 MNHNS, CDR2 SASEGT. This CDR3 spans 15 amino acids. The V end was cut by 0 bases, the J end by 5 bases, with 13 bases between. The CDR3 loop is CASSEARGVGYGYTF. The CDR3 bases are TGTGCCAGCAGTGAAGCGAGGGGGGTGGGATATGGCTACACCTTC.

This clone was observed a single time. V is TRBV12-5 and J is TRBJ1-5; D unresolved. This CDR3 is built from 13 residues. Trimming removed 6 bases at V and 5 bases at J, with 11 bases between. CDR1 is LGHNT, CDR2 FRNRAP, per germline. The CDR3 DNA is TGTGCTAGTGGCGTAGAAGAGGATCAGCCCCAGCATTTT. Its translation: CASGVEEDQPQHF.

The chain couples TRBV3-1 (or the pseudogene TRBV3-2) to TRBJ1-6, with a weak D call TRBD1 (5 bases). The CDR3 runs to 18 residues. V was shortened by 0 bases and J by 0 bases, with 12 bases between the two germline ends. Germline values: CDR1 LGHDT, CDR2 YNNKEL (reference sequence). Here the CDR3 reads CASSQEFGGGSYNSPLHF. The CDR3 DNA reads TGTGCCAGCAGCCAAGAATTCGGGGGAGGCTCCTATAATTCACCCCTCCACTTT.

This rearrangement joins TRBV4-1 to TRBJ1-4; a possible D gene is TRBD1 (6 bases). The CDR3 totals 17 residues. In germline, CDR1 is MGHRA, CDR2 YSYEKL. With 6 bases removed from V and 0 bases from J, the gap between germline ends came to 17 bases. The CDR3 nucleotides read TGCGCCAGCAGGGACGGCAGGGGAGGTTCAACTAATGAAAAACTGTTTTTT. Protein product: CASRDGRGGSTNEKLFF.

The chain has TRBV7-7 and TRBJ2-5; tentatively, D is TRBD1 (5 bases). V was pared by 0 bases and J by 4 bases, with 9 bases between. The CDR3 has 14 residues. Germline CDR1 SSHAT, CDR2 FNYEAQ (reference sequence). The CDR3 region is CASSLAGRGETQYF. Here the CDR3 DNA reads TGTGCCAGCAGCTTAGCGGGAAGGGGAGAGACCCAGTACTTC.